This T cell receptor (beta chain) was retrieved from a study of cytomegalovirus exposure and HLA in healthy donors. Trimming removed 7 bases at V and 0 bases at J, with 24 bases between. The germline V gene has CDR1 SGHTA and CDR2 FQGNSA. The CDR3 has 18 residues. The PCR was carried out with 60 Vbeta primers and 13 Jbeta primers. Assay used: immunoSEQ multiplex PCR; TCRdb lists only in-frame clones, some missing. This sample has about 180,000 clones, with approximately 81% found just once. This clone was seen once. The origin of this receptor is a boy younger than 10 in good health and CMV-seronegative. Sequenced: PBMCs. The chain combines TRBV7-2 with TRBJ1-1, with D maybe TRBD1 (5 bases). CDR3 sequence: CASTSLAGIGLMNTEAFF. In nucleotides, the CDR3 is TGTGCCAGCACCTCCCTGGCAGGGATTGGACTAATGAACACTGAAGCTTTCTTT. Variable domain in full (rest from reference TRBV7-2 and TRBJ1-1): GAGVSQSPSNKVTEKGKDVELRCDPISGHTALYWYRQSLGQGLEFLIYFQGNSAPDKSGLPSDRFSAERTGGSVSTLTIQRTQQEDSAVYLCASTSLAGIGLMNTEAFFGQGTRLTVV.